This is a list of T cell receptor beta chains from one sample in a study of monozygotic twins with inflammatory bowel disease. TCRdb reprocessed the 5' RACE reads, keeping one entry per CDR3 protein, no DNA. The sample shows approximately 420,000 distinct CDR3 sequences, and 2.4% sits with its ten largest clones. Specimen: blood. The receptors here all came from a human donor with ulcerative colitis or Crohn's disease, or a healthy co-twin of an affected twin (not recorded which). Both conserved end residues are part of each CDR3.

v_gene: TRBV27
len: 16
j_gene: TRBJ2-7
CDR3aa: CASSLSLGEDPYEQYF

v_gene: TRBV4-3
len: 13
j_gene: TRBJ1-2
CDR3aa: CASSQYGTYGYTF

v_gene: TRBV7-9
len: 13
j_gene: TRBJ1-2
CDR3aa: CASSPPPHYGYTF

v_gene: TRBV5-1
len: 15
j_gene: TRBJ2-3
CDR3aa: CASSLAVLSTDTQYF

v_gene: TRBV7-9
len: 12
j_gene: TRBJ2-7
CDR3aa: CATASDPYEQYF

v_gene: TRBV7-9
len: 17
j_gene: TRBJ2-4
CDR3aa: CASSNIAIQGAKNMQYF

v_gene: TRBV5-1
len: 13
j_gene: TRBJ2-5
CDR3aa: CASSLGQVGTQYF

v_gene: TRBV18
len: 12
j_gene: TRBJ2-7
CDR3aa: CASSGGLYEQYF

v_gene: TRBV12-5
len: 16
j_gene: TRBJ2-3
CDR3aa: CASGLGQGSYTDTQYF

v_gene: TRBV20-1
len: 16
j_gene: TRBJ1-5
CDR3aa: CSAPPESRRSNQPQHF

v_gene: TRBV9
len: 13
j_gene: TRBJ1-1
CDR3aa: CASSTGQTLEAFF

v_gene: TRBV6-2/TRBV6-3
len: 14
j_gene: TRBJ2-4
CDR3aa: CASSYPYTGTRLYF

v_gene: TRBV6-1
len: 16
j_gene: TRBJ2-7
CDR3aa: CASSRTSGVSSYEQYF

v_gene: TRBV5-1
len: 17
j_gene: TRBJ2-1
CDR3aa: CASSLMGGLAGSNEQFF

v_gene: TRBV29-1
len: 15
j_gene: TRBJ1-2
CDR3aa: CSVPSPGQGSYGYTF

v_gene: TRBV14
len: 16
j_gene: TRBJ2-3
CDR3aa: CASSQAGGTFTDTQYF

v_gene: TRBV28
len: 15
j_gene: TRBJ2-5
CDR3aa: CASISIGASRPTQYF

v_gene: TRBV7-2
len: 13
j_gene: TRBJ2-7
CDR3aa: CASSPSWGREQYF

v_gene: TRBV5-1
len: 15
j_gene: TRBJ2-1
CDR3aa: CASSLGTGGHNEQFF

v_gene: TRBV19
len: 15
j_gene: TRBJ2-3
CDR3aa: CASSDAGGTADTQYF

v_gene: TRBV4-1
len: 15
j_gene: TRBJ2-1
CDR3aa: CASSHLPEPYNEQFF

v_gene: TRBV20-1
len: 13
j_gene: TRBJ2-3
CDR3aa: CSAGTENTDTQYF

v_gene: TRBV27
len: 14
j_gene: TRBJ1-1
CDR3aa: CASVPGGGNTEAFF

v_gene: TRBV15
len: 15
j_gene: TRBJ2-7
CDR3aa: CATSRGLAGGDEQYF

v_gene: TRBV27
len: 13
j_gene: TRBJ1-1
CDR3aa: CASSDGTVLEAFF

v_gene: TRBV5-1
len: 15
j_gene: TRBJ1-2
CDR3aa: CASSFQQGANYGYTF

v_gene: TRBV12-3/TRBV12-4
len: 13
j_gene: TRBJ2-1
CDR3aa: CASGLAGVGEQFF

v_gene: TRBV18
len: 15
j_gene: TRBJ1-1
CDR3aa: CASARQGSLNTEAFF

v_gene: TRBV5-1
len: 15
j_gene: TRBJ1-1
CDR3aa: CASLGEGGANTEAFF

v_gene: TRBV19
len: 14
j_gene: TRBJ2-2
CDR3aa: CASSIRRVAGELFF

v_gene: TRBV20-1
len: 14
j_gene: TRBJ1-2
CDR3aa: CSATPGSVPYGYTF

v_gene: TRBV19
len: 13
j_gene: TRBJ2-5
CDR3aa: CASRASGGETQYF

v_gene: TRBV7-2
len: 16
j_gene: TRBJ2-1
CDR3aa: CASSLAGASSYNEQFF

v_gene: TRBV6-1
len: 15
j_gene: TRBJ1-4
CDR3aa: CASSSTSATNEKLFF

v_gene: TRBV27
len: 17
j_gene: TRBJ1-2
CDR3aa: CASSLKDPRYRDYGYTF

v_gene: TRBV5-1
len: 15
j_gene: TRBJ2-2
CDR3aa: CASSLRAGPDGELFF

v_gene: TRBV20-1
len: 15
j_gene: TRBJ2-1
CDR3aa: CSAEWTSGGHNEQFF

v_gene: TRBV4-3
len: 18
j_gene: TRBJ2-1
CDR3aa: CASSQGVTSGTISAEQFF

v_gene: TRBV5-1
len: 16
j_gene: TRBJ2-2
CDR3aa: CASSFRDPAGTGELFF

v_gene: TRBV4-3
len: 14
j_gene: TRBJ1-2
CDR3aa: CASSQERGVYGYTF

v_gene: TRBV15
len: 15
j_gene: TRBJ2-1
CDR3aa: CATSPSGTGGDEQFF

v_gene: TRBV18
len: 13
j_gene: TRBJ2-7
CDR3aa: CASSPGRSYEQYF

v_gene: TRBV9
len: 15
j_gene: TRBJ1-5
CDR3aa: CASSVGRGANQPQHF

v_gene: TRBV20-1
len: 13
j_gene: TRBJ2-7
CDR3aa: CSARSGAPHEQYF

v_gene: TRBV5-5
len: 13
j_gene: TRBJ1-1
CDR3aa: CASTKDRVVQAFF

v_gene: TRBV5-6
len: 14
j_gene: TRBJ2-7
CDR3aa: CASSLVGSAYEQYF

v_gene: TRBV5-5
len: 13
j_gene: TRBJ1-2
CDR3aa: CASSLAPGEGYTF

v_gene: TRBV7-3
len: 15
j_gene: TRBJ2-5
CDR3aa: CASSLTGTSAETQYF

v_gene: TRBV7-2
len: 14
j_gene: TRBJ1-2
CDR3aa: CASSLDREGYGYTF

v_gene: TRBV4-2
len: 17
j_gene: TRBJ1-2
CDR3aa: CASSFTDLGQGNYGYTF

v_gene: TRBV3-1
len: 12
j_gene: TRBJ1-6
CDR3aa: CASSQGYSPLHF

v_gene: TRBV20-1
len: 13
j_gene: TRBJ2-3
CDR3aa: CSAHGLNTDTQYF

v_gene: TRBV6-5
len: 13
j_gene: TRBJ2-1
CDR3aa: CASSSRAYNEQFF